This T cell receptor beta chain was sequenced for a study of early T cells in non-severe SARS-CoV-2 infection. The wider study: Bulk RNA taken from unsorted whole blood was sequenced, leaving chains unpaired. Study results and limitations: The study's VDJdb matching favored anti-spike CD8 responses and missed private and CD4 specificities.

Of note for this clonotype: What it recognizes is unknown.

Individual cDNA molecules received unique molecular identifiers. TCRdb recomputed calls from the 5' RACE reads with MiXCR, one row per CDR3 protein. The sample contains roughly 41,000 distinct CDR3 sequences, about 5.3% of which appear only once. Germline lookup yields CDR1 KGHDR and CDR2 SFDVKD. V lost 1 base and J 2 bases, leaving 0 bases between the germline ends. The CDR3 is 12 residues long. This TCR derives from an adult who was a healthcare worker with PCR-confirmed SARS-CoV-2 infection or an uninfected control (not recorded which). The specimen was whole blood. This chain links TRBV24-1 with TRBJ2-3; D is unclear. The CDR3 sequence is CATSDFTDTQYF. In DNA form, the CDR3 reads TGTGCCACCAGTGATTTCACAGATACGCAGTATTTT.